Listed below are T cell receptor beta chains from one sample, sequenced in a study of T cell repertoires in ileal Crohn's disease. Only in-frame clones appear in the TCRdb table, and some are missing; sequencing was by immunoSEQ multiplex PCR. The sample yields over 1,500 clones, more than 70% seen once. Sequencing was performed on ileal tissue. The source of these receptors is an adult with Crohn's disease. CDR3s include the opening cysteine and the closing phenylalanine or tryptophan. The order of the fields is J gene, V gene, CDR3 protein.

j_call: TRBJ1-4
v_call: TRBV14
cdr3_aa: CASSQQEGSEKLFF

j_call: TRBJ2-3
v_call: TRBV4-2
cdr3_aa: CASSQDSGTDTQYF

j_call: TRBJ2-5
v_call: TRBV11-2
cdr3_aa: CASSLDFGLAETQYF

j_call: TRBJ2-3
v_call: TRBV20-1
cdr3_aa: CSAKPADTQYF

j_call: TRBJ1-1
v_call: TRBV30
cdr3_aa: CAWARGGDTEAFF

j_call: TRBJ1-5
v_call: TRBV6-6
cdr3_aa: CASSLSWDQPQHF

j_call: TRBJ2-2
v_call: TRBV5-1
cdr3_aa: CAIDGQPNTGELFF

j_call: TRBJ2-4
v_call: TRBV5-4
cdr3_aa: CASSSGVGGLAKNIQYF

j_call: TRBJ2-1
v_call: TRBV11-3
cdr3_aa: CASIKGTSGGTYNEQFF

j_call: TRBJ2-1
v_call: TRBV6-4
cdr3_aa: CASTGRGTYNEQFF

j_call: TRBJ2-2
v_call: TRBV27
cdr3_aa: CASSPDDSRTGELFF

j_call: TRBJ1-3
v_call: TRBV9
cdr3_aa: CASSVGTGIPGTIGNTIYF

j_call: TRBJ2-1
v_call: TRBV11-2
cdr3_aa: CASSLDPVVEQFF

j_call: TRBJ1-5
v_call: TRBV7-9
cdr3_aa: CASSFGAGGGNQPQHF

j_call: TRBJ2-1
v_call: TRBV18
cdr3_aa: CASSSGGNYNEQFF

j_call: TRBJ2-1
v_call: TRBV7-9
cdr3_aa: CASSSRTSGTYNEQFF

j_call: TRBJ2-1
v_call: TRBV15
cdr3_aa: CATSRDVTSGTLYNEQFF

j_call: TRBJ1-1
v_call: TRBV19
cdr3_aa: CASRRVGGTEAFF

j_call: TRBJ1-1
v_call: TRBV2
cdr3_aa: CASRRTANTEAFF

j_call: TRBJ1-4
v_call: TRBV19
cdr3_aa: CASRTKVLDAEKLFF

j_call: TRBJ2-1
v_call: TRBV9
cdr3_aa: CASSVAGTSGNNEQFF

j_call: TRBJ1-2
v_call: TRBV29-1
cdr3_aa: CSVDRVYGYTF

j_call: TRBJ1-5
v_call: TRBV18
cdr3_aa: CASSPADRGVTQHF

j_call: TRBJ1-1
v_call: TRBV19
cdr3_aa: CGSRDRGRPDTEAFF

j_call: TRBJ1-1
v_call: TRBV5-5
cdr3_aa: CASSLGDRNTEAFF

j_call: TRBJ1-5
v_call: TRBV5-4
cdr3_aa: CASSSQGGAQHF

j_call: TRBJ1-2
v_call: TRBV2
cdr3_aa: CASSEPGQNYGYTF

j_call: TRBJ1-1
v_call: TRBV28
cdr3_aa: CASTSPGQGWTEAFF

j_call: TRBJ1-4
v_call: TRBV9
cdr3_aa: CASSTRGDPTGVNEKLFF

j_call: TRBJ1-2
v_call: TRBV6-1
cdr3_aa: CASSEYTTNYGYTF

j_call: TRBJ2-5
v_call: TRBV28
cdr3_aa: CASRTNPGQPTRETQYF

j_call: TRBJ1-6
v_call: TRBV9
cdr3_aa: CASSLTQGYNSPLHF

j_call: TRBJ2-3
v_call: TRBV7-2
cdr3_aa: CASRPGPTDTQYF

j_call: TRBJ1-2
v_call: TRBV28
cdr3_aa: CASSLRGAVYYGYTF

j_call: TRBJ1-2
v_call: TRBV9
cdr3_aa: CASSGIWYGYTF

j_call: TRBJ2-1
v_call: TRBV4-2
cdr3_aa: CASSSGGLTYNEQFF

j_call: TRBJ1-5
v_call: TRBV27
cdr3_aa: CASSFRRGGNQPQHF

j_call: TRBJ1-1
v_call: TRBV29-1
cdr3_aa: CSVVQGARSPEAFF

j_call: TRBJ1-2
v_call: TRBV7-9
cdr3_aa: CASRPVRGTGDRPNYGYTF

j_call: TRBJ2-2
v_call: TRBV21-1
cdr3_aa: CASSRGGQAKFTGTGELFF

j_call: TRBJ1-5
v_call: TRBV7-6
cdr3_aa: CASSPMDGEPQHF

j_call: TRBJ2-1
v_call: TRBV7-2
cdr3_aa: CASSLVAGGYNEQFF

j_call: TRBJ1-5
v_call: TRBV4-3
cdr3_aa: CASSQGKTQPQHF

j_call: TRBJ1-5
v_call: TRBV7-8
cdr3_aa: CASSLEVAEQHF

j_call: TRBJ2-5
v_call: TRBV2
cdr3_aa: CASVAGVVKSSQYF

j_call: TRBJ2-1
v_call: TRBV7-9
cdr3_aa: CASSLAGDNEQFF

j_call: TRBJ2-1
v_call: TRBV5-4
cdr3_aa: CASSLVGRATYNEQFF

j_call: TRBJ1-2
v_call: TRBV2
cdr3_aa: CASRAGGTNYGYTF

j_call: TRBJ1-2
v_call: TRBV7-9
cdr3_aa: CASSLASKGPANYGYTF

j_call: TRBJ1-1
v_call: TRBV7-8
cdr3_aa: CASRGEGATNTEAFF

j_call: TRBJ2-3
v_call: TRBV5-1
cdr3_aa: CASSFGSGGSTDTQYF

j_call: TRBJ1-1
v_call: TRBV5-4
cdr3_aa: CASSRDGNTEAFF

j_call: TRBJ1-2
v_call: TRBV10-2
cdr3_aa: CASSELGGYTF

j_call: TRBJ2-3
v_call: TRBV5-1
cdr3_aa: CASSIGTSGGDTQYF

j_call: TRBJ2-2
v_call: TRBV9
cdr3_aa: CASSVGGVTGELFF

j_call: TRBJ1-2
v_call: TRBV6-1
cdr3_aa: CASSLGQASIGYTF

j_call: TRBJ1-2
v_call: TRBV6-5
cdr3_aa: CASSLGTGKYGYTF

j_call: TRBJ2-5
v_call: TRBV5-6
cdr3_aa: CASSSQYGQGQETQYF

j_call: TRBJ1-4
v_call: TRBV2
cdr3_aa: CASTRQGATNEKLFF

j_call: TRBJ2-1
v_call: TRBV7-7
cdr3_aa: CASSSTAYNEQFF